A single T cell receptor (beta chain) is shown here with its context. This specimen comes from a study of PD-L1 blockade in urothelial cancer. For the study at large: Blood gave a median around 150,000 T cells.

CDR1 and CDR2 from the germline V gene are LGHNA and YSLEER. The CDR3 is 17 amino acids. Trimming cost V 0 bases and J 4 bases; bases outside gene matches: 3. Profiling relied on immunoSEQ multiplex PCR, and the TCRdb table lists in-frame clones only, not all of them. The data hold about 81,000 clones, with 85% to 95% observed a single time. This clonotype was obtained from a man in his fifties or sixties with urothelial cancer. The sample in question was PBMCs, obtained around atezolizumab (anti-PD-L1) treatment. The chain joins TRBV4-3 to TRBJ2-1, with 13 bases matching TRBD2. The CDR3 coding sequence is TGCGCCAGCAGCCAAGAGGGACTAGCGGGACCATACAATGAGCAGTTCTTC. It yields the protein CASSQEGLAGPYNEQFF.